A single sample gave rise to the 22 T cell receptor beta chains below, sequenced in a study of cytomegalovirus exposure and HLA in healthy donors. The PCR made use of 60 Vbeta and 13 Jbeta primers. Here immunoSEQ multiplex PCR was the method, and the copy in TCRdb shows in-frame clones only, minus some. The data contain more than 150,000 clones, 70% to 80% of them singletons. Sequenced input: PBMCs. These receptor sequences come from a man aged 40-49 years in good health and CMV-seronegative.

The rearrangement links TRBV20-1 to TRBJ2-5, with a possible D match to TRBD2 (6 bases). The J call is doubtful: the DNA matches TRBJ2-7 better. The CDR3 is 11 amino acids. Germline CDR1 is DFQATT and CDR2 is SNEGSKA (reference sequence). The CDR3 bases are TGCAGTGCTAGCGCGGGAAACGAGCAGTACTTC. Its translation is CSASAGNEQYF.

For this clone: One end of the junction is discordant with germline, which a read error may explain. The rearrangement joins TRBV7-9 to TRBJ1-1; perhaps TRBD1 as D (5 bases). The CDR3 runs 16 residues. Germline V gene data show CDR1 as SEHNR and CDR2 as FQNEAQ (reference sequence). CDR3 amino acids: CSSSPRGSPWNTEAFF. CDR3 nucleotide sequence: TGTTCCAGCAGCCCACGGGGGTCACCATGGAACACTGAAGCTTTCTTT. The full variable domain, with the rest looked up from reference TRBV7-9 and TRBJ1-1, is DTGVSQNPRHKITKRGQNVTFRCDPISEHNRLYWYRQTLGQGPEFLTYFQNEAQLEKSRLLSDRFSAERPKGSFSTLEIQRTEQGDSAMYLCSSSPRGSPWNTEAFFGQGTRLTVV.

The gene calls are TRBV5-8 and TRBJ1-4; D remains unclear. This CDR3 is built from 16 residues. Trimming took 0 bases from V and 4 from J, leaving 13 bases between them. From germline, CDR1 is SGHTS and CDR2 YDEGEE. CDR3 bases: TGTGCCAGCAGCTTGGAGTCAGCGCGAATTAATGAAAAACTGTTTTTT. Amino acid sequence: CASSLESARINEKLFF.

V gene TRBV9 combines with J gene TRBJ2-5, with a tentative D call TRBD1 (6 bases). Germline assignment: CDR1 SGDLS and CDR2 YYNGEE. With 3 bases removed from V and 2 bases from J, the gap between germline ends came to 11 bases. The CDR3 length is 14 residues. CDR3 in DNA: TGTGCCAGCAGCGCGGGGACACGGCAAGAGACCCAGTACTTC. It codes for CASSAGTRQETQYF.

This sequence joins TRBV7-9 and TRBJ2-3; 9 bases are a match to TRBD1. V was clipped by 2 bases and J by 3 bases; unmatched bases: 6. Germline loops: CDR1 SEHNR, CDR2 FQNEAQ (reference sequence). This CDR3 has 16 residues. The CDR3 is CASSLKGTGITDTQYF. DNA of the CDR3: TGTGCCAGCAGCTTAAAAGGGACAGGGATAACAGATACGCAGTATTTT.

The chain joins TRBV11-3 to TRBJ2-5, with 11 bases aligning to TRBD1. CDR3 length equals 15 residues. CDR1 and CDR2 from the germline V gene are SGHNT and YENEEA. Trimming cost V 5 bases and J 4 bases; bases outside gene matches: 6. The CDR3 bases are TGTGCCAGCAGCCCGGGACAGGGGGTGAGAGAGACCCAGTACTTC. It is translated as CASSPGQGVRETQYF.

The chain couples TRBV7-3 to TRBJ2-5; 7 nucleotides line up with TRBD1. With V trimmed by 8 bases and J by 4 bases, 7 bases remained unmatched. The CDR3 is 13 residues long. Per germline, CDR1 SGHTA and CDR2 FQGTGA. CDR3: CASGPGQLETQYF. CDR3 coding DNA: TGTGCCAGCGGCCCGGGACAGCTAGAGACCCAGTACTTC.

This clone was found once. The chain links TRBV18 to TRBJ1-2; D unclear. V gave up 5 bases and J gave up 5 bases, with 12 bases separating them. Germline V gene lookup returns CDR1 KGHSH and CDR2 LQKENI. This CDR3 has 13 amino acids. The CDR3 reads CASSAGVGYGYTF. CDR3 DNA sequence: TGTGCCAGCTCAGCCGGGGTGGGGTATGGCTACACCTTC.

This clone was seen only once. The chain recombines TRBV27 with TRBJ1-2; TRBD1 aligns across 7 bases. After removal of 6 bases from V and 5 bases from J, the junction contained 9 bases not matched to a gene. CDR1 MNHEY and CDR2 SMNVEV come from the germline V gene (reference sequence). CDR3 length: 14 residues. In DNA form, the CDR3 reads TGTGCCAGCAGACCCCTAACAGGGGTTTATGGCTACACCTTC. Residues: CASRPLTGVYGYTF.

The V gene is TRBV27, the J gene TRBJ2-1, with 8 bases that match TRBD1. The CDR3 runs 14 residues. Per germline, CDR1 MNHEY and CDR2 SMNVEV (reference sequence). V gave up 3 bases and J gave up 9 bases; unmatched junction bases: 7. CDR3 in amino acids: CASSFWTGMAEQFF. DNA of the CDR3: TGTGCCAGCAGTTTCTGGACAGGGATGGCTGAGCAGTTCTTC.

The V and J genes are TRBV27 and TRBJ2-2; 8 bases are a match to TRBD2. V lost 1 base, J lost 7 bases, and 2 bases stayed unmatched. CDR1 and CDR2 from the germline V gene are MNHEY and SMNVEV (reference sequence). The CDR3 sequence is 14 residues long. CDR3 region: CASSLFGRDGELFF. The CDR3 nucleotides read TGTGCCAGCAGTTTATTCGGGAGGGACGGGGAGCTGTTTTTT.

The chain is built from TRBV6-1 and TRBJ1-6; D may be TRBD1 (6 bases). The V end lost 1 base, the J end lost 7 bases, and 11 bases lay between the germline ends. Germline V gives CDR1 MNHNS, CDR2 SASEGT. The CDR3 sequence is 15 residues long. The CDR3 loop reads CASSEGGRGNSPLHF. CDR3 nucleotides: TGTGCCAGCAGTGAAGGTGGCAGGGGAAATTCACCCCTCCACTTT.

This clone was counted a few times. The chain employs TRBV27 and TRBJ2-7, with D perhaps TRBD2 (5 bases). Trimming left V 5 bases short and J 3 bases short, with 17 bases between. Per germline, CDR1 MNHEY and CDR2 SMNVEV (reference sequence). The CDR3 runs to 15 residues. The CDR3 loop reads CASSPRTASGYEQYF. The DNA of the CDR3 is TGTGCCAGCAGTCCACGGACTGCGTCGGGCTACGAGCAGTACTTC.

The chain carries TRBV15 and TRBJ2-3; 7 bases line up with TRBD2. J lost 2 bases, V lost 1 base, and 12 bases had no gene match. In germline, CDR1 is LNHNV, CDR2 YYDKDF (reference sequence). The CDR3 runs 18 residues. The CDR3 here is CATSRVRGTGLHTDTQYF. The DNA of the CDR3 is TGTGCCACCAGCAGAGTTCGGGGTACGGGACTACACACAGATACGCAGTATTTT.

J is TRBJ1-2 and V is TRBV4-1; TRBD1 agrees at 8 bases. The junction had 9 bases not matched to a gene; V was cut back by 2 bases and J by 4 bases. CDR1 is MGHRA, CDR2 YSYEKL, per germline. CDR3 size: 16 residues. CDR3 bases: TGCGCCAGCAGCCAAAATCCCAGGGGGCGCATCTATGGCTACACCTTC. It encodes CASSQNPRGRIYGYTF.

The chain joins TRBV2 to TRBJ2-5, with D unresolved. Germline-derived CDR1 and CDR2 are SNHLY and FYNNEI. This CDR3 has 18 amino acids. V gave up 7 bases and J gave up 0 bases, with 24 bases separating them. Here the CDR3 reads CASTSQRSRPSDQETQYF. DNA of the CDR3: TGTGCCAGCACTTCTCAGCGATCAAGGCCCTCTGACCAAGAGACCCAGTACTTC.

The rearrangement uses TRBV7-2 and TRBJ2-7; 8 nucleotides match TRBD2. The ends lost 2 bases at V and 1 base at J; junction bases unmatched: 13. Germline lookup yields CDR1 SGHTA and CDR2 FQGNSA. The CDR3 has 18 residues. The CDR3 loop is CASSLKSSGFLQSYEQYF. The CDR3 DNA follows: TGTGCCAGCAGCTTAAAATCTAGCGGGTTCTTACAATCCTACGAGCAGTACTTC.

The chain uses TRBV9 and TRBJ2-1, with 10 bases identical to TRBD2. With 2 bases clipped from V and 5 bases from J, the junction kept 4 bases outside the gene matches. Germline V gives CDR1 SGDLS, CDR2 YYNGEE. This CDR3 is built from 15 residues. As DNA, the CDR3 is TGTGCCAGCAGCGTTCGGCTAGCGGGAGACAATGAGCAGTTCTTC. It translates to CASSVRLAGDNEQFF.

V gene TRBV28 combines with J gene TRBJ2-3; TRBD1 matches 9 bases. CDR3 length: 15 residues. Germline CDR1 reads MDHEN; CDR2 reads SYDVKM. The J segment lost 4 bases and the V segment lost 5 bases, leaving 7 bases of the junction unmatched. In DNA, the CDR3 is TGTGCCAGCAGTGTAGGGACAGGGAACGCAGATACGCAGTATTTT. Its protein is CASSVGTGNADTQYF.

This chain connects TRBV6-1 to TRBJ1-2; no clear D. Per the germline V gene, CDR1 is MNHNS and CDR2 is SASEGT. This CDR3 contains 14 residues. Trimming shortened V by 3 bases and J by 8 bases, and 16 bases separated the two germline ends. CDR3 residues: CASSEAHGGMGYTF. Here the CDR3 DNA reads TGTGCCAGCAGTGAGGCTCACGGAGGAATGGGCTACACCTTC.

The CDR3 region is CASSLVLAGGADTQYF. The CDR3 region has the DNA TGTGCCAGCAGCTTGGTTCTAGCGGGAGGGGCAGATACGCAGTATTTT. The gene calls are TRBV5-5 and TRBJ2-3; 12 nucleotides align to TRBD2. The CDR3 has 16 amino acids. CDR1 is SGHKS, CDR2 YYEKEE, per germline (reference sequence). Losses at the gene ends were 0 bases for V and 4 bases for J; bases not matched to a gene: 3.

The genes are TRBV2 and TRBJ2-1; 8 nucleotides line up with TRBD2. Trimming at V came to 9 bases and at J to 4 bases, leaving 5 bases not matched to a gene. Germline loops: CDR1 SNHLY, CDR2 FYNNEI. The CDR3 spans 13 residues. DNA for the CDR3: TGTGCCAGAAGGGGACTAGGGTACAATGAGCAGTTCTTC. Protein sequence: CARRGLGYNEQFF.